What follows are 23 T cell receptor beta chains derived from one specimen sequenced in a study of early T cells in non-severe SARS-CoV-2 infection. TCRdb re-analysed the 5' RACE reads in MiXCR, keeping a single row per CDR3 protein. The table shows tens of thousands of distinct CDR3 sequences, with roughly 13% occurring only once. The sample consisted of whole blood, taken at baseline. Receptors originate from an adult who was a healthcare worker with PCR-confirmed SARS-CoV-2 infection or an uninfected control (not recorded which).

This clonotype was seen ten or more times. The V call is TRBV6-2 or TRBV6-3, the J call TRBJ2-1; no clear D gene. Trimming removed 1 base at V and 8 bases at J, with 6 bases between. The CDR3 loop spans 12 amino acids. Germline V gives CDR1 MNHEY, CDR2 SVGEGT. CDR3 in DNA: TGTGCCAGCAGTTACTGGGGTGATGAGCAGTTCTTC. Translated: CASSYWGDEQFF.

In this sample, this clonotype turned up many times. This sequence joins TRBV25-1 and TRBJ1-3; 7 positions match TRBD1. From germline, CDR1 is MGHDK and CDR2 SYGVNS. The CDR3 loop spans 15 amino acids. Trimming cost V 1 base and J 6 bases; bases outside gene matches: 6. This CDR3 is CASSEFETGTNTIYF. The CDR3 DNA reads TGTGCCAGCAGTGAATTTGAGACAGGGACAAACACCATATATTTT.

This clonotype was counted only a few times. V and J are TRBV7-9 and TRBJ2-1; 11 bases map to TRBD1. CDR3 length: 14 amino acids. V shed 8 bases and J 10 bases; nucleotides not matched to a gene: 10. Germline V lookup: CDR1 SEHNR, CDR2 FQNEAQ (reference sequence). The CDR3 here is CASGWDRGRLEQFF. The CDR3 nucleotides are TGTGCCAGCGGATGGGACAGGGGGAGGCTGGAGCAGTTCTTC.

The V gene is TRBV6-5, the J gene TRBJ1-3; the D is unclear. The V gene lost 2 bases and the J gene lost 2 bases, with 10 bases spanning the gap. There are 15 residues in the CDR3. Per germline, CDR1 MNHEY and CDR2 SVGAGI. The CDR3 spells CASSYLKGAGNTIYF. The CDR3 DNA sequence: TGTGCCAGCAGTTACCTCAAAGGAGCTGGAAACACCATATATTTT.

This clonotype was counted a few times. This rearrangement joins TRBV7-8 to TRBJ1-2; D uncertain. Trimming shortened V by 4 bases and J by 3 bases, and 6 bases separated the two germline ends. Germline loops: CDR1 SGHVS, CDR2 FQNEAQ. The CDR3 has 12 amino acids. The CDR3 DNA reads TGTGCCAGCAGCTCGAACCACTATGGCTACACCTTC. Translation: CASSSNHYGYTF.

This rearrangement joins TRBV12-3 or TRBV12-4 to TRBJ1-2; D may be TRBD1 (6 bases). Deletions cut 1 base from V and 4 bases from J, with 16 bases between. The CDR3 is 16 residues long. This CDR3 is CASSLGLMGGRYGYTF. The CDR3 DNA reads TGTGCCAGCAGTTTAGGCCTAATGGGGGGCCGCTATGGCTACACCTTC.

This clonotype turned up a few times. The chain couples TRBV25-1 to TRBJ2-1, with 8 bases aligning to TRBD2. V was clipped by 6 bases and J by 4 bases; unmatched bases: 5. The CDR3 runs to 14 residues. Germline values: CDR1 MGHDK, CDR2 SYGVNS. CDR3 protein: CASRAGGRYNEQFF. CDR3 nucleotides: TGTGCCAGCAGGGCGGGGGGCCGTTACAATGAGCAGTTCTTC.

The CDR3 nucleotides read TGCGCCAGCAGCTTGACAGGGCTCGGAATGGGCGGCTACACCTTC. This encodes CASSLTGLGMGGYTF. The chain joins TRBV5-1 to TRBJ1-2, with D perhaps matching TRBD1 (6 bases). Trimming cost V 1 base and J 8 bases, with 18 bases left between them. Germline loops: CDR1 SGHRS, CDR2 YFSETQ. The length of the CDR3 is 15 residues.

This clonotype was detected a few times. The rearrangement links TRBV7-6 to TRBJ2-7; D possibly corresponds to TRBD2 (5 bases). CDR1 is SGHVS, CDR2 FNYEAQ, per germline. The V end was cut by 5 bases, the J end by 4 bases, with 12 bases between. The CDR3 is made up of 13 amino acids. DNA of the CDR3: TGTGCCAGCAGCATGGACTCTTTATACGAGCAGTACTTC. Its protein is CASSMDSLYEQYF.

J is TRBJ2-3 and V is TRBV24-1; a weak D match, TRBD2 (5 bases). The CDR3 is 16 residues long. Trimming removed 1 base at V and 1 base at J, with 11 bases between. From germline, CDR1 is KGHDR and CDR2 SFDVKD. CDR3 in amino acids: CATSDFYVGGTDTQYF. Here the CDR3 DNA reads TGTGCCACCAGTGATTTTTACGTGGGAGGCACAGATACGCAGTATTTT.

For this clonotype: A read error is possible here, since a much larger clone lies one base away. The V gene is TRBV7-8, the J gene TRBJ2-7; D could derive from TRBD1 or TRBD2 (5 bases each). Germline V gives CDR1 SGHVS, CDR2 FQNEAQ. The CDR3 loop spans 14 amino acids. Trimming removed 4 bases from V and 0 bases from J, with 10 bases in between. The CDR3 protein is CASSWVGTSYEQYF. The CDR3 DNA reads TGTGCCAGCAGCTGGGTGGGGACCTCCTACGAGCAGTACTTC.

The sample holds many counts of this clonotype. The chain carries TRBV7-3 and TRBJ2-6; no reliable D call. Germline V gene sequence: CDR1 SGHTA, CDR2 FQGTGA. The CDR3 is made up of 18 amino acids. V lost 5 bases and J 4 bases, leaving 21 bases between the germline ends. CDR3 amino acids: CASSPGQVRQSGANVLTF. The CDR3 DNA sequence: TGTGCCAGCAGCCCGGGTCAGGTCCGTCAGTCAGGGGCCAACGTCCTGACTTTC.

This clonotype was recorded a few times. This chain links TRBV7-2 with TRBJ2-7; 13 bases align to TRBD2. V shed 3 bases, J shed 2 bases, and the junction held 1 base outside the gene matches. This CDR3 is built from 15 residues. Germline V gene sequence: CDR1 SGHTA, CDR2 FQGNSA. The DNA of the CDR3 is TGTGCCAGCAGCTTTACTAGCGGGGGGGCCTACGAGCAGTACTTC. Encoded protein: CASSFTSGGAYEQYF.

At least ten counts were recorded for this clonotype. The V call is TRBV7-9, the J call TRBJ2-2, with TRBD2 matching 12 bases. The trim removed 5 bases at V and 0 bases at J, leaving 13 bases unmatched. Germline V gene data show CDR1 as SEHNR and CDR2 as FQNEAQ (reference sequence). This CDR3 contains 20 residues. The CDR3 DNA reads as TGTGCCAGCAGCCGGGTCAAACTAGCGGGAGGCGGTACGAACACCGGGGAGCTGTTTTTT. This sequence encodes CASSRVKLAGGGTNTGELFF.

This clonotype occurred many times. CDR3 bases: TGTGCCAGCAGCTTAGGGACGGGGGGGCCCGATGAGCAGTTCTTC. This codes for CASSLGTGGPDEQFF. The rearrangement uses TRBV7-9 and TRBJ2-1; 8 bases align to TRBD2. The germline V gene has CDR1 SEHNR and CDR2 FQNEAQ (reference sequence). There are 15 residues in the CDR3. V shed 1 base, J shed 8 bases, and the junction held 7 bases outside the gene matches.

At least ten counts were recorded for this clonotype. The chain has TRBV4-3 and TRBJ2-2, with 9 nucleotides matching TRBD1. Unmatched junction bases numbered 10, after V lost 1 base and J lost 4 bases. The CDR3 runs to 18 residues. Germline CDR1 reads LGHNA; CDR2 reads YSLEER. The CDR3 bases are TGCGCCAGCAGCCAAGCGCCCCGCGGGACAGGGAGCACCGGGGAGCTGTTTTTT. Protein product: CASSQAPRGTGSTGELFF.

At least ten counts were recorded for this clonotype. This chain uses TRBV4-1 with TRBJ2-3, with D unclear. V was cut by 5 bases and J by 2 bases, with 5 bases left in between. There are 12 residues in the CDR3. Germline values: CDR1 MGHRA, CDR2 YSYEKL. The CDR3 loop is CASSSDTDTQYF. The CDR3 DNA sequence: TGCGCCAGCAGCTCCGACACAGATACGCAGTATTTT.

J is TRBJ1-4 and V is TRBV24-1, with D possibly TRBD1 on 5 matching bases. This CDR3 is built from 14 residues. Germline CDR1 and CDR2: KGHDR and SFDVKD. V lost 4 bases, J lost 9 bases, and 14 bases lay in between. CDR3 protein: CATSDRGDEQKLFF. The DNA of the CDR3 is TGTGCCACCAGTGACCGGGGGGACGAACAAAAACTGTTTTTT.

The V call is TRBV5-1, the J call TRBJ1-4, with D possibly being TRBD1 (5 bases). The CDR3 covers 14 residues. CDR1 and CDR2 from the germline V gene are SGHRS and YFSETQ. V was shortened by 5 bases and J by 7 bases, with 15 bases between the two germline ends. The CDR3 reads CASRLIEGSEKLFF. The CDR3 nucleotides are TGCGCCAGCAGGTTGATTGAGGGGTCTGAAAAACTGTTTTTT.

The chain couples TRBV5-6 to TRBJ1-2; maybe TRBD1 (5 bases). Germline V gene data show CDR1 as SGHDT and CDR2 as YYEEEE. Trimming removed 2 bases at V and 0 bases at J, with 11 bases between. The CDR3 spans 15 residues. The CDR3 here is CASSFGGSANYGYTF. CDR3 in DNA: TGTGCCAGCAGCTTCGGGGGATCAGCTAACTATGGCTACACCTTC.

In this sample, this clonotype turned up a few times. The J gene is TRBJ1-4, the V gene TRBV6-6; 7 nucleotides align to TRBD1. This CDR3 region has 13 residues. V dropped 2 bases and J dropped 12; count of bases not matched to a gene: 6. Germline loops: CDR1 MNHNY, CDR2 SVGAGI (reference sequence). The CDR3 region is CASSYSNRGELFF. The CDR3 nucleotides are TGTGCCAGCAGTTACAGCAACAGGGGAGAACTGTTTTTT.

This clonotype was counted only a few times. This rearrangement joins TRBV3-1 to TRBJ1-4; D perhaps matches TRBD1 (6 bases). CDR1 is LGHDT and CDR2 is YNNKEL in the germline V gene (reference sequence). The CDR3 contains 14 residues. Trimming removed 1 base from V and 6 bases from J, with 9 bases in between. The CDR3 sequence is CASSQGYRDEKLFF. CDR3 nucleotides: TGTGCCAGCAGCCAAGGCTACAGGGATGAAAAACTGTTTTTT.

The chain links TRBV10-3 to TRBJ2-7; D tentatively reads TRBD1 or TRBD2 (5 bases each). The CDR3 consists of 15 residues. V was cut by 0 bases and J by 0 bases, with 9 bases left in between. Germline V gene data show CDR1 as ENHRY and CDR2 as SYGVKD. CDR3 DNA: TGTGCCATCAGTGAGTCGGGGACGGTCTCCTACGAGCAGTACTTC. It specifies CAISESGTVSYEQYF.